This T cell receptor beta chain was profiled in a study of T cells in Graves' hyperthyroidism and ophthalmopathy. General observations from the study: Peripheral blood also featured most of the thyroid clonotypes expanded above 0.001. The model identified upcoming ophthalmopathy a median approximately 6.4 months ahead of onset.

As to this clonotype: Its specificity is unknown.

With 7 bases removed from V and 3 bases from J, the gap between germline ends came to 12 bases. Per the germline V gene, CDR1 is DFQATT and CDR2 is SNEGSKA (reference sequence). CDR3 length: 12 residues. In patients aged 18 to 65, hyperthyroidism was newly diagnosed, with duration under 2 months. Every diagnosis used clinical symptoms, serum thyroxine and TRAb, thyroid ultrasound and orbital computed tomography. Amplification of TCR beta CDR3 regions used RNA as the template. First-round RT-PCR targeting the TCR CDR3 was performed with the HTBI primer set. MiXCR, applied by TCRdb to the multiplex PCR reads, yields one record per CDR3 protein. The data show roughly 750,000 distinct CDR3 sequences, around 15% seen once.

The TCR was taken from a man younger than 35 with Graves' hyperthyroidism. Sequencing used blood. The genes are TRBV20-1 and TRBJ1-1, with D perhaps matching TRBD1 (5 bases). DNA of the CDR3: TGCAGTGGGACGGAAGGGGACACTGAAGCTTTCTTT. Translation: CSGTEGDTEAFF.